This T cell receptor beta chain was captured by sequencing in a study of T cell repertoires in cytomegalovirus infection. Study in general: CMV epitopes in the study were HLA-C-restricted (recently identified) and HLA-B-restricted (well studied). A matching HLA type, together with CMV infection, was signaled by public TCR beta signatures.

The CDR3 length is 14 residues. Germline CDR1 SQVTM, CDR2 ANQGSEA. Regarding this clonotype: Its antigen is undetermined. This clone may be a read error of a much larger clone one base away.

TCRdb independently ran MiXCR on the reads; one entry per CDR3 protein. The sample holds approximately 910,000 distinct CDR3 sequences; roughly a third are singletons and the top ten take over 10%. The chain links TRBV29-1 to TRBJ1-5, with 8 bases lining up with TRBD1. The sequences come from cultured CD8+ T cells from PBMCs, collected from culture after CMV antigen stimulation. The source of this sequence is a human donor in good health (CMV status not recorded). Some clones in this sample may be carry-over from other donors' samples. The CDR3: CSVMTGDSNQPQRF. CDR3 bases: TGCAGCGTTATGACAGGGGATAGCAATCAGCCCCAGCGTTTT.